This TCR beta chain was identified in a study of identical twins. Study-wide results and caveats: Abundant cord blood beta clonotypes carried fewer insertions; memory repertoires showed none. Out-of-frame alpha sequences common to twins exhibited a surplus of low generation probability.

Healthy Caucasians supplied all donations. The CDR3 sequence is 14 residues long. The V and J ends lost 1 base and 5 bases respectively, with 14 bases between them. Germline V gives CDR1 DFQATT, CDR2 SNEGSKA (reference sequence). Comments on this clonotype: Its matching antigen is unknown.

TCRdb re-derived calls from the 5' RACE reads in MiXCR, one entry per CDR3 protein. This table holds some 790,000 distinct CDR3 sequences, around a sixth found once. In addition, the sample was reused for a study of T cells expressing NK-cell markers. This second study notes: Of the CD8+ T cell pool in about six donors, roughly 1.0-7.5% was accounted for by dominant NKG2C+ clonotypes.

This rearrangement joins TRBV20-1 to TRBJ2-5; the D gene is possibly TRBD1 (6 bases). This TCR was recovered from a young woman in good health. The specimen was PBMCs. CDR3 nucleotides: TGCAGTGCTAGAGCAACCACAGGGCTGGAGACCCAGTACTTC. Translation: CSARATTGLETQYF.